A selection of T cell receptor beta chains follows, all from one sample in a study of radiation and T cells in renal cell carcinoma. Using immunoSEQ multiplex PCR, the repertoire was profiled, and TCRdb retains in-frame clones only, with some absent. There are 95,000 or so clones in the sample; 86% occur only once, and 6.5% to 8.5% lies in the top ten. The sample here was blood, taken from a patient whose treatment included radiotherapy and nephrectomy. These receptors were collected from a man between 45 and 60 years old with renal cell carcinoma. Both conserved end residues are part of each CDR3. A D gene is named only where the DNA matches it firmly.

NA	TRBV21-1	TRBJ2-2	CASRSTGTENTGELFF
NA	TRBV6-6	TRBJ2-1	CASSYVRDEQFF
TRBD1	TRBV5-1	TRBJ2-5	CASKGQGISQETQYF
TRBD1	TRBV5-1	TRBJ2-5	CASSSRDRAQTQYF
TRBD2	TRBV19	TRBJ2-1	CASSPLGLAGSNYNEQFF
TRBD1	TRBV7-9	TRBJ2-2	CASSPRDRRTGELFF
NA	TRBV5-4	TRBJ1-2	CASSLAGGGYTF
TRBD2	TRBV4-3	TRBJ2-1	CASSQDFGRTSVGDEQFF
NA	TRBV28	TRBJ2-1	CASTSERAGSYNEQFF
NA	TRBV28	TRBJ2-7	CASRSTGEGSSYEQYF
NA	TRBV18	TRBJ2-7	CASSPRRGAGPYEQYF
NA	TRBV5-1	TRBJ2-1	CASSGAPNEQFF
NA	TRBV19	TRBJ1-4	CASSGADATNEKLFF
TRBD1	TRBV9	TRBJ1-2	CASSVRQGGYGYTF
NA	TRBV30	TRBJ2-5	CAWSVGLGNQETQYF
NA	TRBV7-8	TRBJ2-2	CASSLYGRTGELFF
NA	TRBV19	TRBJ1-5	CASSGGGNQPQHF
NA	TRBV5-1	TRBJ2-5	CASSSRAGEETQYF
NA	TRBV4-2	TRBJ1-5	CASSQEGWRDQPQHF
TRBD1	TRBV10-3	TRBJ1-2	CAISDRTGYGYTF
TRBD2	TRBV6-1	TRBJ2-7	CASSVTSGSSYEQYF
TRBD2	TRBV7-9	TRBJ2-2	CASSPWGGANTGELFF
NA	TRBV7-2	TRBJ1-3	CASSLWIGIGNTIYF
NA	TRBV30	TRBJ1-2	CAWSGTREQVYGYTF
TRBD2	TRBV7-9	TRBJ2-2	CASPGLAGGNTNTGELFF
NA	TRBV4-3	TRBJ2-3	CASSQGGWGSTDTQYF
TRBD1	TRBV27	TRBJ2-7	CASSLSRLQGAGEQYF
NA	TRBV7-2	TRBJ1-2	CASSLVVGHRGYTF